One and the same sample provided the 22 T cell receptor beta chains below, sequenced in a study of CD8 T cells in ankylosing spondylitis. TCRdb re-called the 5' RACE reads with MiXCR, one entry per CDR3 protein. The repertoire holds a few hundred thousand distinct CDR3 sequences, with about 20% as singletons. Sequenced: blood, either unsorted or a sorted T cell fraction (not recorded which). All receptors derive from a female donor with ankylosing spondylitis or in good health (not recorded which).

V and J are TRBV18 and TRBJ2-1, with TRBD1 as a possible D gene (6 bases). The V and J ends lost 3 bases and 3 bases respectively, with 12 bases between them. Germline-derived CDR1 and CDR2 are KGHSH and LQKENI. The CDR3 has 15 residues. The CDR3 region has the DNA TGTGCCAGCTCACCGGACAGAGGACGCTACAATGAGCAGTTCTTC. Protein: CASSPDRGRYNEQFF. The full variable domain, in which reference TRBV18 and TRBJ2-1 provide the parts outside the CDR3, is NAGVMQNPRHLVRRRGQEARLRCSPMKGHSHVYWYRQLPEEGLKFMVYLQKENIIDESGMPKERFSAEFPKEGPSILRIQQVVRGDSAAYFCASSPDRGRYNEQFFGPGTRLTVL.

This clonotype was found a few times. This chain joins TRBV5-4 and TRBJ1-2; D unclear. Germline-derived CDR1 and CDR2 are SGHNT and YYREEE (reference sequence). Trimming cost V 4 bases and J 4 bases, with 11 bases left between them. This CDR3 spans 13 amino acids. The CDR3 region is CASSIRKSYGYTF. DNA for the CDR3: TGTGCCAGCAGCATTAGAAAATCCTATGGCTACACCTTC.

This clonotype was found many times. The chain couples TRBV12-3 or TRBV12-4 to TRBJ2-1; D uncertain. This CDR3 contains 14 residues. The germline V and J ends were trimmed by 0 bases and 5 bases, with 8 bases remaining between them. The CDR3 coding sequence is TGTGCCAGCAGTTTAGCGTGGCTAAACAATGAGCAGTTCTTC. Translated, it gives CASSLAWLNNEQFF.

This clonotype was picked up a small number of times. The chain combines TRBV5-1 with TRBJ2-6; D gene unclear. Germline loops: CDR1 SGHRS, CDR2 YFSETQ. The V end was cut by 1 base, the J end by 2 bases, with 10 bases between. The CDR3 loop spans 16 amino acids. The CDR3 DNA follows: TGCGCCAGCAGCTTGATGTCCCGCACTGGGGCCAACGTCCTGACTTTC. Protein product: CASSLMSRTGANVLTF.

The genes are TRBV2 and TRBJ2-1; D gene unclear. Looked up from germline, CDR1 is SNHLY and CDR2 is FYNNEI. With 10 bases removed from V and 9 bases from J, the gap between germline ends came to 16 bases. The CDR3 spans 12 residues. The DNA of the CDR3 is TGTGCCACCTCCGGGTTAACGAGTGAGCAGTTCTTC. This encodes CATSGLTSEQFF.

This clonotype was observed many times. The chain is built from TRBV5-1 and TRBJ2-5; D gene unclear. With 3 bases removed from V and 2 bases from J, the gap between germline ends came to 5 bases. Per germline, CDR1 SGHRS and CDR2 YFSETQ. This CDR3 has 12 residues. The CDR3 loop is CASSYGQETQYF. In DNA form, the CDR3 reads TGCGCCAGCAGCTACGGACAAGAGACCCAGTACTTC.

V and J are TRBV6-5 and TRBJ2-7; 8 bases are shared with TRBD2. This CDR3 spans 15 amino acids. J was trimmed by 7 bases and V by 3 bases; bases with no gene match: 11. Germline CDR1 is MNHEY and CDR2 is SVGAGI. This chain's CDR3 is CASSYSGTLWGEQYF. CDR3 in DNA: TGTGCCAGCAGTTATAGCGGGACGCTTTGGGGAGAGCAGTACTTC.

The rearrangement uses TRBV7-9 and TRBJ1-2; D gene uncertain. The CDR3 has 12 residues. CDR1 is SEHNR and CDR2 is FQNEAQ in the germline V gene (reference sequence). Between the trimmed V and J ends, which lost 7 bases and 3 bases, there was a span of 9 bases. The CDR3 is CASTLFDYGYTF. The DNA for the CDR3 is TGTGCCAGCACCCTTTTCGACTATGGCTACACCTTC.

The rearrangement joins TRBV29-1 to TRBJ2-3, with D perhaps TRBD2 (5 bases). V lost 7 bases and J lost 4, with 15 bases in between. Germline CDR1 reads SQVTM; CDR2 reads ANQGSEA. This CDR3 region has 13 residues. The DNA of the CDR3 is TGCAGCGCCGGACTGCTAAAGGCAGATACGCAGTATTTT. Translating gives CSAGLLKADTQYF.

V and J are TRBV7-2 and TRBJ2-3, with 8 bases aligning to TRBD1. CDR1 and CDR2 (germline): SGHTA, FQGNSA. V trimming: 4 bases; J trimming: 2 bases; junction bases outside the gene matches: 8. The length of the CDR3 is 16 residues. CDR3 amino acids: CASSSTRQGLTDTQYF. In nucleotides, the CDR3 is TGTGCCAGCAGCTCAACACGACAGGGGCTCACAGATACGCAGTATTTT.

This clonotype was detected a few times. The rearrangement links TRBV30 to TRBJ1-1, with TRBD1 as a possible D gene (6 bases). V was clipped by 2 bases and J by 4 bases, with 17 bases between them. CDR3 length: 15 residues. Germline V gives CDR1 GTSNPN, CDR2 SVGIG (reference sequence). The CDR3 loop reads CAWSPPGQFFTEAFF. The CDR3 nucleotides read TGTGCCTGGAGTCCTCCCGGACAGTTCTTCACTGAAGCTTTCTTT.

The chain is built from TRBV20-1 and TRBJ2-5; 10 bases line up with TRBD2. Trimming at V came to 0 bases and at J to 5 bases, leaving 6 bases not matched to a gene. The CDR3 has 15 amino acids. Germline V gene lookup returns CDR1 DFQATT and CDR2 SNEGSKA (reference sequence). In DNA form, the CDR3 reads TGCAGTGCTAGAGAGCCCAGCGGGAGGGGTGAGACCCAGTACTTC. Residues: CSAREPSGRGETQYF.

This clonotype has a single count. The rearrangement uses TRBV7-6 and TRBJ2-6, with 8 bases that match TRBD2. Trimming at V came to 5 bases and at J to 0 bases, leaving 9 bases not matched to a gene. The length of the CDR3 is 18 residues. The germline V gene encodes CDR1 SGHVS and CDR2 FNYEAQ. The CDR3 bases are TGTGCCAGCAGCCTCTTAGCGGGATCCAGCTCTGGGGCCAACGTCCTGACTTTC. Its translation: CASSLLAGSSSGANVLTF.

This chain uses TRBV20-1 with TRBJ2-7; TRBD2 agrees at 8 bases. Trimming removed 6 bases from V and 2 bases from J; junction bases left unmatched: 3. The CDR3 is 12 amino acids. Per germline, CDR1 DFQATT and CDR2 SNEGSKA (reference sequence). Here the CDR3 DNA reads TGCAGTGCCCTGCGGGGGGCCTACGAGCAGTACTTC. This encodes CSALRGAYEQYF.

CDR3 loop: CATTRWVVGGETQYF. Here the CDR3 DNA reads TGTGCCACCACCCGGTGGGTGGTGGGAGGGGAGACCCAGTACTTC. The V gene is TRBV15, the J gene TRBJ2-5; 7 nucleotides line up with TRBD2. The CDR3 is made up of 15 amino acids. In germline, CDR1 is LNHNV, CDR2 YYDKDF (reference sequence). Germline trimming cut 7 bases from V and 5 bases from J; bases unmatched to any gene: 13. Variable domain in full (rest from reference TRBV15 and TRBJ2-5): DAMVIQNPRYQVTQFGKPVTLSCSQTLNHNVMYWYQQKSSQAPKLLFHYYDKDFNNEADTPDNFQSRRPNTSFCFLDIRSPGLGDTAMYLCATTRWVVGGETQYFGPGTRLLVL.

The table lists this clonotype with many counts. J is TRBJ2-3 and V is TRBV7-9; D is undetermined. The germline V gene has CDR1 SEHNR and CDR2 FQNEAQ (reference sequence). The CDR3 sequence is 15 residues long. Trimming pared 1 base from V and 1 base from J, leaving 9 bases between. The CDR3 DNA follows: TGTGCCAGCAGCTTAGTAGGGCAGGGCACAGATACGCAGTATTTT. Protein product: CASSLVGQGTDTQYF.

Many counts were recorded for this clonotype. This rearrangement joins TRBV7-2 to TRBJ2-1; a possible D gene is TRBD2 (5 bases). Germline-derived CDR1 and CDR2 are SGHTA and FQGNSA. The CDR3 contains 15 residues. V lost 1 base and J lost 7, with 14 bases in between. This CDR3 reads CASSLEVVGDNEQFF. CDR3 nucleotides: TGTGCCAGCAGCTTAGAGGTAGTCGGGGATAATGAGCAGTTCTTC. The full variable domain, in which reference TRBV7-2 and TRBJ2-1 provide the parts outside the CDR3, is GAGVSQSPSNKVTEKGKDVELRCDPISGHTALYWYRQSLGQGLEFLIYFQGNSAPDKSGLPSDRFSAERTGGSVSTLTIQRTQQEDSAVYLCASSLEVVGDNEQFFGPGTRLTVL.

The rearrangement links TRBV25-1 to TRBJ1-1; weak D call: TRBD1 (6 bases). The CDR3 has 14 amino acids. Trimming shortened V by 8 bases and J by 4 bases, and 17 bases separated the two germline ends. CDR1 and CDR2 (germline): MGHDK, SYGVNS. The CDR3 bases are TGTGCCAGCCACGAAACAGGGACTCTCACTGAAGCTTTCTTT. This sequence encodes CASHETGTLTEAFF.

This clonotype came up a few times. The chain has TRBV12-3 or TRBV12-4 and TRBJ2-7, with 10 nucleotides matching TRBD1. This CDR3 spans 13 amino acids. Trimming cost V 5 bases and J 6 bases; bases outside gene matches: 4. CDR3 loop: CASSLGTGAEQYF. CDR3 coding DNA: TGTGCCAGCAGTCTAGGGACAGGGGCCGAGCAGTACTTC.

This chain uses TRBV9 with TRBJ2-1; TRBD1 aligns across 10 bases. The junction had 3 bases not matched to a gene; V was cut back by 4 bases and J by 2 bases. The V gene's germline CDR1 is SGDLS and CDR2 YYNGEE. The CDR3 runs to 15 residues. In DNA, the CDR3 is TGTGCCAGCAGCTCGACAGGGGGCCCCTACAATGAGCAGTTCTTC. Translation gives CASSSTGGPYNEQFF.

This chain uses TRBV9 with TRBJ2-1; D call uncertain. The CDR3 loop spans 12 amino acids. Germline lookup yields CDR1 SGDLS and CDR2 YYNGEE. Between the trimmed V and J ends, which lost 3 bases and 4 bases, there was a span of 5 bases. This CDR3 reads CASSASYNEQFF. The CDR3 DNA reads TGTGCCAGCAGCGCCTCATACAATGAGCAGTTCTTC.

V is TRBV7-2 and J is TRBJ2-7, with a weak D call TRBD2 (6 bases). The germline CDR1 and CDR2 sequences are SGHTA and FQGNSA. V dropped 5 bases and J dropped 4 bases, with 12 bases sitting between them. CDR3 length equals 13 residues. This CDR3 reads CASSPLAIYEQYF. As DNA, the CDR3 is TGTGCCAGCAGCCCCCTAGCGATTTACGAGCAGTACTTC.